This entry describes one T cell receptor (beta chain). Its cognate antigen is unknown. CDR3 size: 17 residues. V lost 6 bases and J lost 7; bases outside the gene matches: 16. Per the germline V gene, CDR1 is MNHEY and CDR2 is SMNVEV (reference sequence). The PCR template was genomic DNA. A primer set of 30 forward and 13 reverse primers amplified the CDR3. TCRdb analysed the multiplex PCR reads with MiXCR anew, one entry per CDR3 protein. Here the sample spans 250,000 or so distinct CDR3 sequences, roughly 50% being singletons. This sample stems from a study of type 1 and type 2 diabetes patients. Turning to the study itself: CD4+ or CD8+ T cells were positively selected from PBMCs with microbeads.

Whole-study findings and limits: Type 2 diabetes repertoires were more diverse than type 1 diabetes repertoires. Some T1D-only expanded clones might appear in more T2D or control samples.

Material for sequencing was peripheral blood mononuclear cells (PBMCs). This chain joins TRBV27 and TRBJ2-2, with TRBD2 matching over 8 bases. The origin of this receptor is a man aged 18 to 29 with type 2 diabetes. CDR3 nucleotide sequence: TGTGCCAGCAGCCAAGATTCAGCGGGAGTTACCTTCGGGGAGCTGTTTTTT. It encodes CASSQDSAGVTFGELFF.